The 32 T cell receptor beta chains in this list originate from one sample, sequenced in a study of OX40 agonist ivuxolimab in advanced cancers. Measured with immunoSEQ multiplex PCR; TCRdb has only the in-frame clones, and not every one. The repertoire holds 51,000 or so clones, with 88% as singletons. The sequencing here drew on CD4+ or CD8+ T cells sorted from blood, taken in a trial of the OX40 agonist ivuxolimab. The receptors come from an adult with an advanced solid tumor such as melanoma, head and neck, liver or kidney cancer.

In nucleotides, the CDR3 is TGCAGCGTTTTGACAGGGGTTCACTATGGCTACACCTTC. The encoded protein is CSVLTGVHYGYTF. This chain connects TRBV29-1 to TRBJ1-2, with 8 bases aligning to TRBD1. The germline V gene has CDR1 SQVTM and CDR2 ANQGSEA. The CDR3 totals 13 residues. The junction had 5 bases not matched to a gene; V was cut back by 5 bases and J by 3 bases.

The chain is built from TRBV9 and TRBJ1-4, with D hard to call. V was pared by 2 bases and J by 3 bases, with 11 bases between. Per germline, CDR1 SGDLS and CDR2 YYNGEE. The CDR3 covers 15 residues. CDR3 in amino acids: CASSVEGSPNEKLFF. The CDR3 DNA reads as TGTGCCAGCAGCGTCGAAGGTTCTCCTAATGAAAAACTGTTTTTT.

The chain employs TRBV7-9 and TRBJ2-1; possibly TRBD2 for D (7 bases). V was shortened by 3 bases and J by 5 bases, with 17 bases between the two germline ends. The germline gives CDR1 SEHNR, CDR2 FQNEAQ (reference sequence). This CDR3 comprises 16 residues. The CDR3 here is CASSFEPGGRDNEQFF. The CDR3 DNA sequence: TGTGCCAGCAGCTTTGAACCGGGGGGCCGGGACAATGAGCAGTTCTTC.

The chain combines TRBV7-9 with TRBJ2-7, with 11 bases matching TRBD2. The CDR3 length is 14 residues. CDR1 is SEHNR and CDR2 is FQNEAQ in the germline V gene (reference sequence). V trimming: 1 base; J trimming: 6 bases; junction bases outside the gene matches: 2. The CDR3: CASSLGLAGSEQYF. CDR3 nucleotide sequence: TGTGCCAGCAGCTTAGGACTAGCGGGGAGCGAGCAGTACTTC.

This clone was observed once. The chain recombines TRBV5-4 with TRBJ2-3, with D possibly being TRBD1 (5 bases). Trimming shortened V by 4 bases and J by 6 bases, and 9 bases separated the two germline ends. The length of the CDR3 is 12 residues. Germline V gene data show CDR1 as SGHNT and CDR2 as YYREEE (reference sequence). CDR3 coding DNA: TGTGCCAGCAGCCCTAAGGGGGATACGCAGTATTTT. As protein: CASSPKGDTQYF.

This chain links TRBV5-6 with TRBJ1-2; D remains unclear. From germline, CDR1 is SGHDT and CDR2 YYEEEE. V lost 0 bases and J 4 bases, leaving 10 bases between the germline ends. There are 14 residues in the CDR3. CDR3 DNA sequence: TGTGCCAGCAGCTTGGTCCAGGCCCCCTATGGCTACACCTTC. Protein: CASSLVQAPYGYTF.

The chain employs TRBV7-2 and TRBJ2-7; D remains unclear. Germline V gives CDR1 SGHTA, CDR2 FQGNSA. The CDR3 spans 14 residues. Trimming removed 1 base at V and 2 bases at J, with 9 bases between. CDR3 DNA: TGTGCCAGCAGCTTAGACGGGCACACCTACGAGCAGTACTTC. Amino acids: CASSLDGHTYEQYF.

This chain uses TRBV7-2 with TRBJ1-3; D unclear. In germline, CDR1 is SGHTA, CDR2 FQGNSA. Trimming took 2 bases from V and 0 from J, leaving 8 bases between them. CDR3 length: 15 amino acids. The CDR3 here is CASSLSASSGNTIYF. CDR3 sequence (DNA): TGTGCCAGCAGCTTATCCGCTAGCTCTGGAAACACCATATATTTT.

J is TRBJ2-7 and V is TRBV2, with 9 bases aligning to TRBD1. Germline assignment: CDR1 SNHLY and CDR2 FYNNEI. This CDR3 spans 16 amino acids. V dropped 1 base and J dropped 4; count of bases not matched to a gene: 8. CDR3 loop: CASSEGGTGLVYEQYF. The CDR3 DNA sequence: TGTGCCAGCAGTGAAGGTGGGACAGGGCTGGTGTACGAGCAGTACTTC. Full variable domain (missing parts from reference TRBV2 and TRBJ2-7): EPEVTQTPSHQVTQMGQEVILRCVPISNHLYFYWYRQILGQKVEFLVSFYNNEISEKSEIFDDQFSVERPDGSNFTLKIRSTKLEDSAMYFCASSEGGTGLVYEQYFGPGTRLTVT.

DNA of the CDR3: TGTGCCAGCAGTTACTCGACAGGGTACACCGGGGAGCTGTTTTTT. Encoded protein: CASSYSTGYTGELFF. J is TRBJ2-2 and V is TRBV6-5; the match to TRBD1 covers 7 bases. Germline trimming cut 0 bases from V and 3 bases from J; bases unmatched to any gene: 1. Germline V lookup: CDR1 MNHEY, CDR2 SVGAGI. The CDR3 has 15 residues.

This sequence joins TRBV6-6 and TRBJ1-1, with D unresolved. The V gene lost 2 bases and the J gene lost 3 bases, with 4 bases spanning the gap. Germline CDR1 MNHNY, CDR2 SVGAGI (reference sequence). The CDR3 contains 12 residues. In DNA form, the CDR3 reads TGTGCCAGCAGTTACAGCTACACTGAAGCTTTCTTT. It translates to CASSYSYTEAFF.

V gene TRBV5-1 combines with J gene TRBJ2-3; 10 bases line up with TRBD1. CDR3 length: 15 amino acids. Trimming took 4 bases from V and 3 from J; bases not matched to a gene: 5. Germline loops: CDR1 SGHRS, CDR2 YFSETQ. This CDR3 reads CASSPGTGETDTQYF. The CDR3 DNA follows: TGCGCCAGCAGCCCAGGGACAGGGGAGACAGATACGCAGTATTTT. The full variable domain, rest sourced from reference TRBV5-1 and TRBJ2-3, is KAGVTQTPRYLIKTRGQQVTLSCSPISGHRSVSWYQQTPGQGLQFLFEYFSETQRNKGNFPGRFSGRQFSNSRSEMNVSTLELGDSALYLCASSPGTGETDTQYFGPGTRLTVL.

The chain carries TRBV2 and TRBJ2-7; 11 bases are shared with TRBD1. Germline assignment: CDR1 SNHLY and CDR2 FYNNEI. CDR3 length equals 18 residues. The V and J ends lost 6 bases and 7 bases, in that order; junction bases with no gene match: 20. The CDR3 DNA reads as TGTGCCAGCAGCGGCCCTGGACAGGGGGCCACCCTACGGATAGAGCAGTACTTC. Its protein is CASSGPGQGATLRIEQYF.

This chain connects TRBV15 to TRBJ1-5; perhaps TRBD1 as D (5 bases). In germline, CDR1 is LNHNV, CDR2 YYDKDF (reference sequence). This CDR3 contains 17 residues. Trimming pared 3 bases from V and 1 base from J, leaving 16 bases between. The CDR3 region is CATSSRDGRISNQPQHF. The CDR3, as DNA: TGTGCCACCAGCAGCCGGGACGGCCGAATCAGCAATCAGCCCCAGCATTTT.

The rearrangement links TRBV6-5 to TRBJ2-7; D gene unclear. The CDR3 covers 12 residues. Germline V gene sequence: CDR1 MNHEY, CDR2 SVGAGI. Trimming stripped 0 bases from V and 7 bases from J, with 7 bases between. CDR3 nucleotides: TGTGCCAGCAGTTACTCGATTCGAGAGCAGTACTTC. As protein: CASSYSIREQYF.

The chain has TRBV2 and TRBJ2-3, with no clear D. CDR1 and CDR2 from the germline V gene are SNHLY and FYNNEI. V was shortened by 11 bases and J by 2 bases, with 17 bases between the two germline ends. This CDR3 comprises 14 residues. The CDR3 coding sequence is TGTGCCTTAAGTTCAGGCGAATCCACAGATACGCAGTATTTT. This encodes CALSSGESTDTQYF.

This chain links TRBV6-5 with TRBJ1-4; weak D call: TRBD1 (6 bases). Trimming took 5 bases from V and 7 from J, leaving 17 bases between them. The germline CDR1 and CDR2 sequences are MNHEY and SVGAGI. CDR3 length: 15 residues. CDR3 loop: CASSNTQGRGEKLFF. CDR3 in DNA: TGTGCCAGCAGTAACACACAGGGCAGGGGTGAAAAACTGTTTTTT.

V is TRBV5-6 and J is TRBJ1-1; tentative D call: TRBD1 (5 bases). The CDR3 is 12 amino acids. V was shortened by 3 bases and J by 3 bases, with 6 bases between the two germline ends. Germline CDR1 is SGHDT and CDR2 is YYEEEE. The DNA of the CDR3 is TGTGCCAGCAGCTGGGGGGACACTGAAGCTTTCTTT. Its protein product is CASSWGDTEAFF.

This clone was seen more than once but under ten times. The rearrangement joins TRBV6-5 to TRBJ1-2; D is unresolved. The germline V and J ends were trimmed by 5 bases and 4 bases, with 11 bases remaining between them. CDR3 length: 13 residues. The germline gives CDR1 MNHEY, CDR2 SVGAGI. The CDR3 DNA sequence: TGTGCCAGCAGTCCACAAGGCCTCTATGGCTACACCTTC. Translating it yields CASSPQGLYGYTF.

CDR3 residues: CASRGQMNTEAFF. In DNA form, the CDR3 reads TGCGCCAGCAGGGGACAGATGAACACTGAAGCTTTCTTT. The rearrangement links TRBV5-1 to TRBJ1-1; 7 bases agree with TRBD1. This CDR3 comprises 13 residues. J was trimmed by 0 bases and V by 5 bases; bases with no gene match: 1. Germline V gene lookup returns CDR1 SGHRS and CDR2 YFSETQ.

V gene TRBV7-9 combines with J gene TRBJ1-1, with D possibly being TRBD1 (5 bases). V gave up 5 bases and J gave up 2 bases, with 18 bases separating them. Germline V gene sequence: CDR1 SEHNR, CDR2 FQNEAQ (reference sequence). The CDR3 runs 16 residues. The CDR3 protein is CASSTPGLGANTEAFF. The CDR3, as DNA: TGTGCCAGCAGCACACCCGGCTTAGGGGCTAACACTGAAGCTTTCTTT.

The chain is built from TRBV25-1 and TRBJ2-2; maybe TRBD1 (6 bases). Germline CDR1 is MGHDK and CDR2 is SYGVNS. V was shortened by 4 bases and J by 5 bases, with 11 bases between the two germline ends. The CDR3 is 14 amino acids. CDR3 nucleotide sequence: TGTGCCAGCAGTGCTGGGGGCCAGACCGGGGAGCTGTTTTTT. As protein: CASSAGGQTGELFF. The full variable domain, its missing parts supplied by reference TRBV25-1 and TRBJ2-2, is EADIYQTPRYLVIGTGKKITLECSQTMGHDKMYWYQQDPGMELHLIHYSYGVNSTEKGDLSSESTVSRIRTEHFPLTLESARPSHTSQYLCASSAGGQTGELFFGEGSRLTVL.

The chain employs TRBV27 and TRBJ1-2; 8 bases match TRBD1. Germline V gives CDR1 MNHEY, CDR2 SMNVEV (reference sequence). The junction had 4 bases not matched to a gene; V was cut back by 6 bases and J by 4 bases. The CDR3 consists of 13 residues. Here the CDR3 DNA reads TGTGCCAGCAGAGGACAGGGTCTCTATGGCTACACCTTC. It codes for CASRGQGLYGYTF.

CDR3 in amino acids: CASSYGARSESYEQYF. DNA for the CDR3: TGTGCCAGCAGTTATGGCGCCAGGTCGGAATCTTACGAGCAGTACTTC. The V and J genes are TRBV6-6 and TRBJ2-7; D gene unclear. The CDR3 extends over 16 amino acids. Per the germline V gene, CDR1 is MNHNY and CDR2 is SVGAGI (reference sequence). V lost 3 bases and J 4 bases, leaving 19 bases between the germline ends.

The gene calls are TRBV7-6 and TRBJ2-1; possibly TRBD1 for D (6 bases). The germline CDR1 and CDR2 sequences are SGHVS and FNYEAQ. The length of the CDR3 is 14 residues. Trimming removed 5 bases at V and 4 bases at J, with 12 bases between. As DNA, the CDR3 is TGTGCCAGCAGCCCGTGGACAGTTTACAATGAGCAGTTCTTC. This encodes CASSPWTVYNEQFF.

The chain is built from TRBV5-1 and TRBJ1-4; D uncertain. This CDR3 region has 15 residues. With 0 bases removed from V and 7 bases from J, the gap between germline ends came to 13 bases. Germline CDR1 SGHRS, CDR2 YFSETQ. The CDR3 DNA is TGCGCCAGCAGCTTGGAGGTCAGTCCTTCTGAAAAACTGTTTTTT. Its translation: CASSLEVSPSEKLFF.

This chain links TRBV6-6 with TRBJ1-1; no clear D gene. The CDR3 contains 13 residues. The germline CDR1 and CDR2 sequences are MNHNY and SVGAGI (reference sequence). V lost 0 bases and J 6 bases, leaving 8 bases between the germline ends. The CDR3 nucleotides are TGTGCCAGCAGTTACTCTGGCAGAGCTGAAGCTTTCTTT. Its translation: CASSYSGRAEAFF.

In its sample, this clone was seen once. The V gene is TRBV4-2, the J gene TRBJ2-3; 8 bases fit TRBD1. The V gene end was trimmed by 4 bases and the J gene end by 4 bases; junction bases not matched to a gene: 4. The CDR3 contains 14 residues. Germline loops: CDR1 LGHNA, CDR2 YNFKEQ. The CDR3 region has the DNA TGTGCCAGCAGCCCAGGGGGCGGGTCAGATACGCAGTATTTT. It codes for CASSPGGGSDTQYF.

The chain uses TRBV5-4 and TRBJ1-2; D might be TRBD1 (6 bases). The CDR3 contains 12 residues. The V end was cut by 3 bases, the J end by 6 bases, with 9 bases between. Per the germline V gene, CDR1 is SGHNT and CDR2 is YYREEE (reference sequence). For the CDR3, the DNA is TGTGCCAGCAGCTCAGGGGCTGATGGCTACACCTTC. This sequence encodes CASSSGADGYTF.

This chain uses TRBV4-1 with TRBJ1-2; D unclear. Per the germline V gene, CDR1 is MGHRA and CDR2 is YSYEKL. The V end lost 3 bases, the J end lost 4 bases, and 12 bases lay between the germline ends. The CDR3 loop spans 14 amino acids. CDR3 in amino acids: CASSHIGRFYGYTF. The CDR3 nucleotides read TGCGCCAGCAGCCACATCGGACGGTTCTATGGCTACACCTTC.

The rearrangement links TRBV30 to TRBJ1-3; D is ambiguous. With 5 bases removed from V and 0 bases from J, the gap between germline ends came to 8 bases. CDR3 size: 13 residues. Per germline, CDR1 GTSNPN and CDR2 SVGIG (reference sequence). CDR3 sequence reads: CAWLADSGNTIYF. Written as DNA, the CDR3 is TGTGCCTGGTTAGCAGACTCTGGAAACACCATATATTTT.

This clone was seen more than once but under ten times. The genes are TRBV30 and TRBJ1-1; 12 bases map to TRBD1. The ends lost 3 bases at V and 0 bases at J; junction bases unmatched: 2. The length of the CDR3 is 15 residues. Per germline, CDR1 GTSNPN and CDR2 SVGIG (reference sequence). CDR3 nucleotides: TGTGCCTGGAGGGGGACAGGGGGCATGAACACTGAAGCTTTCTTT. Amino acids: CAWRGTGGMNTEAFF.